This TCR beta chain was documented in a study of shared clonotypes between healthy human individuals. The deep-level immunoSEQ assay was used. In the original processing: ImmunoSEQ yielded junction-only sequences lacking quality scores, so filtering differed. The method was immunoSEQ multiplex PCR; TCRdb's version includes in-frame clones alone and lacks a portion of them. The D gene and trimming were derived from the DNA, and the V and J assignments and clone size from that table. Of around 2.1 million clones listed, about 93% were seen once; the top ten hold under 2%. CD45RO-negative, CCR7-positively selected cells formed the naive CD8 fraction, excluding terminally differentiated effector memory CD45RA+ cells. The length of the CDR3 is 14 residues. CDR1 and CDR2 from the germline V gene are KGHSH and LQKENI. The V gene end was trimmed by 5 bases and the J gene end by 3 bases; junction bases not matched to a gene: 7.

This receptor was identified in a young man in good health. Some clones in this sample may be carry-over from other donors' samples. The chain has TRBV18 and TRBJ2-7; 7 positions match TRBD1. Sequencing input: naive CD8+ T cells from PBMCs. The DNA of the CDR3 is TGTGCCAGCTCATCGACAGGGACCGACTACGAGCAGTACTTC. It codes for CASSSTGTDYEQYF.